These 20 T cell receptor beta chains came from one sample sequenced in a study of OX40 agonist ivuxolimab in advanced cancers. TCRdb's copy holds only in-frame clones and misses some; the assay was immunoSEQ multiplex PCR. The table includes about 77,000 clones, roughly nine tenths detected once. The starting material was CD4+ or CD8+ T cells sorted from blood, obtained in a trial of the OX40 agonist ivuxolimab. Receptors were obtained from an adult with an advanced solid tumor such as melanoma, head and neck, liver or kidney cancer.

This clone was detected once. This chain joins TRBV7-6 and TRBJ1-1; D unresolved. The CDR3 loop spans 14 amino acids. V dropped 2 bases and J dropped 3 bases, with 10 bases sitting between them. Germline V gene lookup returns CDR1 SGHVS and CDR2 FNYEAQ. The chain's CDR3 is CASSLTLVDTEAFF. The DNA for the CDR3 is TGTGCCAGCAGCTTAACCCTTGTGGACACTGAAGCTTTCTTT.

This clone was counted at least ten times. The CDR3 region has the DNA TGTGCCGCACTAGCGGACGGTTACAATGAGCAGTTCTTC. Translated, it gives CAALADGYNEQFF. This chain joins TRBV30 and TRBJ2-1; TRBD2 matches at 8 bases. CDR1 is GTSNPN, CDR2 SVGIG, per germline (reference sequence). Germline trimming cut 8 bases from V and 4 bases from J; bases unmatched to any gene: 7. The CDR3 is made up of 13 amino acids. Based on the CDR3 plus reference TRBV30 and TRBJ2-1, the full variable domain is SQTIHQWPATLVQPVGSPLSLECTVEGTSNPNLYWYRQAAGRGLQLLFYSVGIGQISSEVPQNLSASRPQDRQFILSSKKLLLSDSGFYLCAALADGYNEQFFGPGTRLTVL.

The chain links TRBV2 to TRBJ2-1; 12 bases agree with TRBD2. The CDR3 covers 18 residues. The J segment lost 0 bases and the V segment lost 7 bases, leaving 10 bases of the junction unmatched. Germline CDR1 and CDR2: SNHLY and FYNNEI. The CDR3 DNA sequence: TGTGCCAGCAAAGGGGGACTAGCGGGCCTCCCCTCCTACAATGAGCAGTTCTTC. Protein: CASKGGLAGLPSYNEQFF.

This chain uses TRBV15 with TRBJ1-4, with D maybe TRBD1 (5 bases). The V end was cut by 1 base, the J end by 0 bases, with 9 bases between. Germline CDR1 is LNHNV and CDR2 is YYDKDF (reference sequence). This CDR3 comprises 16 residues. The CDR3 coding sequence is TGTGCCACCAGCAGAGTAGTGGGGCCAACTAATGAAAAACTGTTTTTT. Translating gives CATSRVVGPTNEKLFF.

The genes are TRBV5-1 and TRBJ2-5; 7 bases align to TRBD2. This CDR3 comprises 13 residues. With 3 bases clipped from V and 4 bases from J, the junction kept 3 bases outside the gene matches. Germline lookup yields CDR1 SGHRS and CDR2 YFSETQ. CDR3 sequence reads: CASSWTSLETQYF. In nucleotides, the CDR3 is TGCGCCAGCAGCTGGACTAGTTTAGAGACCCAGTACTTC. The full variable domain, its missing parts supplied by reference TRBV5-1 and TRBJ2-5, is KAGVTQTPRYLIKTRGQQVTLSCSPISGHRSVSWYQQTPGQGLQFLFEYFSETQRNKGNFPGRFSGRQFSNSRSEMNVSTLELGDSALYLCASSWTSLETQYFGPGTRLLVL.

The chain uses TRBV5-1 and TRBJ1-5; a possible D gene is TRBD1 (6 bases). This CDR3 is 14 amino acids long. Germline V gene data show CDR1 as SGHRS and CDR2 as YFSETQ. V lost 4 bases and J lost 7, with 15 bases in between. The CDR3 bases are TGCGCCAGCAGCCTTTGGGGGGGCGAACAGCCCCAGCATTTT. Amino acid sequence: CASSLWGGEQPQHF. Supplemented by reference TRBV5-1 and TRBJ1-5, the full variable domain reads KAGVTQTPRYLIKTRGQQVTLSCSPISGHRSVSWYQQTPGQGLQFLFEYFSETQRNKGNFPGRFSGRQFSNSRSEMNVSTLELGDSALYLCASSLWGGEQPQHFGDGTRLSIL.

The gene calls are TRBV5-5 and TRBJ2-7; 9 positions agree with TRBD1. V gave up 0 bases and J gave up 1 base; unmatched junction bases: 2. The CDR3 extends over 15 amino acids. CDR1 is SGHKS and CDR2 is YYEKEE in the germline V gene (reference sequence). CDR3 in amino acids: CASSLAGTGSYEQYF. Written as DNA, the CDR3 is TGTGCCAGCAGCTTGGCGGGGACAGGGTCCTACGAGCAGTACTTC.

The rearrangement uses TRBV27 and TRBJ2-5; 10 nucleotides line up with TRBD1. The last part of the DNA fits TRBJ2-7 better; the J call may be wrong. There are 13 residues in the CDR3. Per germline, CDR1 MNHEY and CDR2 SMNVEV (reference sequence). CDR3 loop: CASARQGAGEQYF. CDR3 DNA: TGTGCCAGCGCCAGACAGGGGGCGGGCGAGCAGTACTTC.

This chain uses TRBV2 with TRBJ1-2; the D gene is possibly TRBD1 (6 bases). Trimming stripped 8 bases from V and 0 bases from J, with 16 bases between. CDR1 is SNHLY and CDR2 is FYNNEI in the germline V gene. The CDR3 is 15 residues long. The CDR3, as DNA: TGTGCCAGCGGGGAGGGACACGCCGCTAACTATGGCTACACCTTC. Its translation is CASGEGHAANYGYTF. Full variable domain (outside the CDR3, taken from reference TRBV2 and TRBJ1-2): EPEVTQTPSHQVTQMGQEVILRCVPISNHLYFYWYRQILGQKVEFLVSFYNNEISEKSEIFDDQFSVERPDGSNFTLKIRSTKLEDSAMYFCASGEGHAANYGYTFGSGTRLTVV.

The chain uses TRBV10-2 and TRBJ2-7, with a tentative D call TRBD1 (6 bases). V lost 5 bases, J lost 6 bases, and 17 bases lay in between. CDR1 and CDR2 from the germline V gene are WSHSY and SAAADI. This CDR3 comprises 14 residues. CDR3 in DNA: TGCGCCAGCAGTCTCGGACAGCTCCTAAGCGAGCAGTACTTC. Residues: CASSLGQLLSEQYF.

The CDR3 reads CASTQTGIETLHF. The CDR3 bases are TGTGCCAGCACCCAAACAGGGATAGAAACCCTCCACTTT. The gene calls are TRBV7-9 and TRBJ1-6, with D possibly being TRBD1 (6 bases). V dropped 7 bases and J dropped 14 bases, with 18 bases sitting between them. Germline V gene sequence: CDR1 SEHNR, CDR2 FQNEAQ (reference sequence). The CDR3 totals 13 residues.

Turning to this clone: Other nucleotide sequences in the sample specify the same CDR3. The chain combines TRBV14 with TRBJ2-2, with a tentative D call TRBD2 (5 bases). V lost 1 base and J lost 5, with 8 bases in between. Looked up from germline, CDR1 is SGHDN and CDR2 is FVKESK. CDR3 size: 14 residues. CDR3 sequence reads: CASSQVRGTGELFF. CDR3 sequence (DNA): TGTGCCAGCAGCCAAGTTCGGGGTACCGGGGAGCTGTTTTTT.

The chain links TRBV6-1 to TRBJ1-5, with 10 bases lining up with TRBD1. CDR1 and CDR2 from the germline V gene are MNHNS and SASEGT. The CDR3 contains 16 residues. Trimming removed 3 bases from V and 4 bases from J; junction bases left unmatched: 6. CDR3 in DNA: TGTGCCAGCAGTGACCCGGGACAGGGGAAAAATCAGCCCCAGCATTTT. Protein sequence: CASSDPGQGKNQPQHF.

The rearrangement uses TRBV2 and TRBJ2-1; no reliable D call. The germline V gene encodes CDR1 SNHLY and CDR2 FYNNEI. This CDR3 spans 14 amino acids. With 1 base removed from V and 3 bases from J, the gap between germline ends came to 7 bases. The CDR3 region is CASSEGAFYNEQFF. The CDR3 region has the DNA TGTGCCAGCAGTGAAGGGGCCTTCTACAATGAGCAGTTCTTC.

The chain has TRBV5-1 and TRBJ2-3; D is perhaps TRBD1 or TRBD2 (6 bases each). From germline, CDR1 is SGHRS and CDR2 YFSETQ. Trimming shortened V by 1 base and J by 2 bases, and 11 bases separated the two germline ends. The CDR3 extends over 15 amino acids. The CDR3 here is CASSLWGADTDTQYF. DNA for the CDR3: TGCGCCAGCAGCTTGTGGGGGGCCGACACAGATACGCAGTATTTT. Using reference TRBV5-1 and TRBJ2-3 for the parts outside the CDR3, the full variable domain is KAGVTQTPRYLIKTRGQQVTLSCSPISGHRSVSWYQQTPGQGLQFLFEYFSETQRNKGNFPGRFSGRQFSNSRSEMNVSTLELGDSALYLCASSLWGADTDTQYFGPGTRLTVL.

This clone was observed a few times. The rearrangement joins TRBV10-1 to TRBJ1-2; D remains ambiguous. V gave up 3 bases and J gave up 7 bases, with 12 bases separating them. The CDR3 runs 13 residues. Germline V gene sequence: CDR1 WNHNN, CDR2 SYGVQD (reference sequence). The CDR3 DNA follows: TGCGCCAGCAGTGAAGATGCGACGGTTGGCTACACCTTC. Its protein product is CASSEDATVGYTF.

The gene calls are TRBV4-1 and TRBJ2-1; no reliable D call. Germline V gene data show CDR1 as MGHRA and CDR2 as YSYEKL. The CDR3 is 16 amino acids. The V end lost 1 base, the J end lost 6 bases, and 16 bases lay between the germline ends. CDR3 protein: CASSQAGRRTANEQFF. In DNA, the CDR3 is TGCGCCAGCAGCCAAGCCGGACGTCGGACCGCCAATGAGCAGTTCTTC.

The rearrangement joins TRBV10-3 to TRBJ1-6, with D perhaps TRBD1 (6 bases). Germline-derived CDR1 and CDR2 are ENHRY and SYGVKD. V shed 0 bases and J shed 5 bases, with 14 bases lying between them. The CDR3 runs to 17 residues. CDR3 nucleotide sequence: TGTGCCATCAGTGAGTCTAGGTCAGGGGCCGATAATTCACCCCTCCACTTT. Its protein product is CAISESRSGADNSPLHF.

The chain joins TRBV7-2 to TRBJ2-3; 8 nucleotides match TRBD2. The CDR3 length is 17 residues. The V and J ends lost 1 base and 2 bases, in that order; junction bases with no gene match: 8. Germline V gene sequence: CDR1 SGHTA, CDR2 FQGNSA. For the CDR3, the DNA is TGTGCCAGCAGCTTAGGAGGGGCGGGGGGATTCACAGATACGCAGTATTTT. Protein: CASSLGGAGGFTDTQYF.

V and J are TRBV19 and TRBJ1-5; D call uncertain. The V gene's germline CDR1 is LNHDA and CDR2 SQIVND (reference sequence). This CDR3 has 17 residues. Trimming removed 5 bases from V and 0 bases from J, with 17 bases in between. The CDR3 nucleotides are TGTGCCAGTAGTCCTCCGGGGAGTCTCCATAGCAATCAGCCCCAGCATTTT. It encodes CASSPPGSLHSNQPQHF.